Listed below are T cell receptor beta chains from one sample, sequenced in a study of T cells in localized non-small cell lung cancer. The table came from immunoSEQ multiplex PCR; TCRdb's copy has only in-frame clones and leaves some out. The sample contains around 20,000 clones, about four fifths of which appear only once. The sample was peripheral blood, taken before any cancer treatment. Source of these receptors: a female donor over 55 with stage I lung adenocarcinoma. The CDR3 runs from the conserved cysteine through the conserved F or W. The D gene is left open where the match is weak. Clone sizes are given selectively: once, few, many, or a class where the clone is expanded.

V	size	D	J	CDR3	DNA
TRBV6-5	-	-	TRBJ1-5	CASSYSIGNQPQHF	TGTGCCAGCAGTTACTCGATAGGGAATCAGCCCCAGCATTTT
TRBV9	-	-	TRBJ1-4	CASSEQGAANEKLFF	TGTGCCAGCAGCGAACAGGGTGCAGCTAATGAAAAACTGTTTTTT
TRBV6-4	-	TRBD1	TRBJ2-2	CASSDSGTGGPGELLF	TGTGCCAGCAGTGATTCCGGGACAGGGGGCCCCGGGGAGCTGCTTTTT
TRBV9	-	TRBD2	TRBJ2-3	CASSPRTSGGAGDTQYF	TGTGCCAGCAGCCCGAGGACTAGCGGGGGGGCCGGAGATACGCAGTATTTT
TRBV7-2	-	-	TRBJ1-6	CASSLDPGQIGYNSPLHF	TGTGCCAGCAGCTTAGACCCCGGACAAATCGGCTATAATTCACCCCTCCACTTT
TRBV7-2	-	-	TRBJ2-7	CASSLRVGAVYEQYF	TGTGCCAGCAGCTTAAGGGTTGGGGCAGTCTACGAGCAGTACTTC
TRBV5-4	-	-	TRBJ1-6	CASSLWSSLGNSPLHF	TGTGCCAGCAGCTTATGGAGTTCATTAGGAAATTCACCCCTCCACTTT
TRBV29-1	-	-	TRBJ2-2	CSVEGQYNTGELFF	TGCAGCGTTGAAGGGCAATACAACACCGGGGAGCTGTTTTTT
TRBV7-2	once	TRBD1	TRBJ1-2	CASMWDRTNYGYTF	TGTGCCAGCATGTGGGACAGAACTAACTATGGCTACACCTTC
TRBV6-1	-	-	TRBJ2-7	CASRFYRETYEQYF	TGTGCCAGCAGGTTCTACAGGGAAACTTACGAGCAGTACTTC
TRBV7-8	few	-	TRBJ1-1	CASSLATQNTEAFF	TGTGCCAGCAGCTTAGCGACCCAAAACACTGAAGCTTTCTTT
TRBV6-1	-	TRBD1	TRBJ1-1	CASSRTGMRNTEAFF	TGTGCTAGCAGTCGGACAGGGATGAGGAACACTGAAGCTTTCTTT
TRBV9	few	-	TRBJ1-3	CASSAAGLPGNTIYF	TGTGCCAGCAGCGCCGCAGGGTTGCCTGGAAACACCATATATTTT
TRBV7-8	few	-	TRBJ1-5	CASSATRTRGNQPQHF	TGTGCCAGCAGCGCTACCAGGACGAGGGGCAATCAGCCCCAGCATTTT
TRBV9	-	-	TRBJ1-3	CASSNTGTSGNTIYF	TGTGCCAGCAGCAATACAGGAACCTCTGGAAACACCATATATTTT
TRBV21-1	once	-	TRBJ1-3	CASSKEPGRTGNTIYF	TGTGCCAGCAGCAAAGAGCCGGGGCGGACTGGAAACACCATATATTTT
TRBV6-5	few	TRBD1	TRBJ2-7	CASSYSRTGDSYEQYF	TGTGCCAGCAGTTACTCTCGAACAGGGGATTCCTACGAGCAGTACTTC
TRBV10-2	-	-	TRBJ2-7	CASSESGKRYEQYF	TGCGCCAGCAGTGAGTCAGGGAAGCGCTACGAGCAGTACTTC
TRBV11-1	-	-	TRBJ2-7	CASSLGAGTDEQYF	TGTGCCAGCAGCTTAGGTGCCGGGACTGACGAGCAGTACTTC
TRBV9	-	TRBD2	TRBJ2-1	CASSVAPAGVDSYNEQFF	TGTGCCAGCAGCGTAGCCCCCGCGGGGGTCGACTCCTACAATGAGCAGTTCTTC
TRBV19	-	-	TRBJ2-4	CASQSPGLARNIQYF	TGTGCCAGTCAATCCCCGGGGCTAGCGAGAAACATTCAGTACTTC
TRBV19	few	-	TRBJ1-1	CASSMQAVTEAFF	TGTGCCAGTAGTATGCAGGCCGTCACTGAAGCTTTCTTT
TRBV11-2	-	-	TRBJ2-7	CASRVAGNEQYF	TGTGCCAGCCGCGTCGCGGGGAACGAGCAGTACTTC
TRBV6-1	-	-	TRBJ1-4	CASSEGLTNEKLFF	TGTGCCAGCAGTGAAGGCCTGACTAATGAAAAACTGTTTTTT
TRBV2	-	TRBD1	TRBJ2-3	CASSDIGDRATSTDTQYF	TGTGCCAGCAGTGATATCGGGGACAGGGCCACTAGCACAGATACGCAGTATTTT
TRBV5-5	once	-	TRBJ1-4	CASSQTGGPGEKLFF	TGTGCCAGCAGCCAAACGGGGGGGCCGGGAGAAAAACTGTTTTTT
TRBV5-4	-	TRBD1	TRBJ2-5	CASSRQGAQETQYF	TGTGCCAGCAGCCGACAGGGGGCGCAAGAGACCCAGTACTTC
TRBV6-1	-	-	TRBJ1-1	CASREFRDNTEAFF	TGTGCCAGCAGAGAGTTCCGGGACAACACTGAAGCTTTCTTT
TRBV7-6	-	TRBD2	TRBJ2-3	CASSLVGLAADTQYF	TGTGCCAGCAGCTTAGTCGGACTAGCCGCAGATACGCAGTATTTT
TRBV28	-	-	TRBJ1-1	CASSLTGNTEAFF	TGTGCCAGCAGTTTAACCGGGAACACTGAAGCTTTCTTT
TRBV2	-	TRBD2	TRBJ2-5	CASSEGLAGGYWGETQYF	TGTGCCAGCAGTGAGGGGTTAGCGGGGGGGTACTGGGGAGAGACCCAGTACTTC
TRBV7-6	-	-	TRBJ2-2	CASSPNSGTPVGELFF	TGTGCCAGCAGCCCAAACTCCGGGACCCCGGTCGGGGAGCTGTTTTTT
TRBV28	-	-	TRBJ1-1	CASSSGATLIEAFF	TGTGCCAGCAGCTCAGGGGCCACCCTCATTGAAGCTTTCTTT
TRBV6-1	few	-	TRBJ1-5	CASERTHNQPQHF	TGTGCCAGCGAGAGGACACACAATCAGCCCCAGCATTTT
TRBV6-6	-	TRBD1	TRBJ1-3	CASSYPSTGSGNTIYF	TGTGCCAGCAGTTACCCGTCGACAGGGTCCGGAAACACCATATATTTT
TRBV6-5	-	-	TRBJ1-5	CASSYKVNQPQHF	TGTGCCAGCAGTTACAAGGTAAATCAGCCCCAGCATTTT
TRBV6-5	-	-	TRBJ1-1	CASTTGTAWDTEAFF	TGTGCCAGCACCACAGGGACGGCCTGGGACACTGAAGCTTTCTTT
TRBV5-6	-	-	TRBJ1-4	CASSLLSQGAREKLFF	TGTGCCAGCAGCTTACTCTCACAGGGAGCAAGGGAAAAACTGTTTTTT
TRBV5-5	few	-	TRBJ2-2	CASSLGRTNTGELFF	TGTGCCAGCAGCTTGGGAAGAACGAACACCGGGGAGCTGTTTTTT
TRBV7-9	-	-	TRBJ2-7	CASSSPVSYEQYF	TGTGCCAGCAGCTCCCCAGTGTCCTACGAGCAGTACTTC
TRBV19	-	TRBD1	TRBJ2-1	CASSNWQGAYNEQFF	TGTGCCAGTAGTAATTGGCAGGGGGCCTACAATGAGCAGTTCTTC
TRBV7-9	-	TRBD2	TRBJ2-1	CASSLTSVSYNEQFF	TGTGCCAGCAGCTTAACTAGCGTCTCCTACAATGAGCAGTTCTTC
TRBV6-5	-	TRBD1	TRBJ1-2	CASSYRTGGTAGYTF	TGTGCCAGCAGTTACCGGACAGGGGGAACGGCTGGCTACACCTTC
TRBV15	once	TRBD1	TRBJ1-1	CATSRGQGSNTEAFF	TGTGCCACCAGCAGAGGACAGGGCTCGAACACTGAAGCTTTCTTT
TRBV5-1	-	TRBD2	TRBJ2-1	CASSAGTSGVLNEQFF	TGCGCCAGCAGCGCCGGGACTAGCGGGGTCCTCAATGAGCAGTTCTTC
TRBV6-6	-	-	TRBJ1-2	CASSYLRTGEGKNTF	TGTGCCAGCAGTTACCTTCGGACCGGCGAGGGGAAGAACACCTTC
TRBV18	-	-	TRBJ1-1	CASSSSQLGNTEAFF	TGTGCCAGCTCAAGCTCCCAGCTGGGGAACACTGAAGCTTTCTTT
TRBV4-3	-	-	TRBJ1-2	CASSQERWTSYGYTF	TGCGCCAGCAGCCAAGAACGCTGGACAAGTTATGGCTACACCTTC
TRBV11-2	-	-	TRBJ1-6	CASSFRRGRFDNSPLHF	TGTGCCAGCAGCTTTAGGAGGGGGAGGTTTGATAATTCACCCCTCCACTTT
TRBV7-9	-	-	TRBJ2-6	CASSPREGYSGANVLTF	TGTGCCAGCAGCCCCCGAGAGGGTTACTCTGGGGCCAACGTCCTGACTTTC
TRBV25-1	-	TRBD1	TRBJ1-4	CASSEATGGNEKLFF	TGTGCCAGCAGTGAAGCGACAGGGGGTAATGAAAAACTGTTTTTT
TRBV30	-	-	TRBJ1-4	CAWSVSRGSEKLFF	TGTGCCTGGAGTGTAAGCAGGGGAAGTGAAAAACTGTTTTTT
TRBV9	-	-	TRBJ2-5	CASSVAGIGETQYF	TGTGCCAGCAGCGTAGCGGGGATCGGAGAGACCCAGTACTTC